This T cell receptor (beta chain) was sequenced for a study of T cell changes during pregnancy in multiple sclerosis. Method: immunoSEQ multiplex PCR; TCRdb's copy keeps in-frame clones and lacks some. The repertoire holds more than 25,000 clones, with 92% as singletons. CDR3 length: 16 residues. J lost 0 bases, V lost 0 bases, and 2 bases had no gene match. Germline CDR1 and CDR2: MGHRA and YSYEKL. Sample: peripheral blood, taken in the first trimester of pregnancy. The chain links TRBV4-1 to TRBJ2-1; 7 bases line up with TRBD2. The clonotype was recovered from a female donor in good health, enrolled as a control in a pregnancy study. The CDR3 protein is CASSQDSGPSYNEQFF. Here the CDR3 DNA reads TGCGCCAGCAGCCAAGATAGCGGGCCCTCCTACAATGAGCAGTTCTTC.